The rows below give T cell receptor beta chains drawn from one sample of a study of T cell responses to AZD1222 COVID-19 vaccine. The table came from immunoSEQ multiplex PCR; TCRdb's copy has only in-frame clones and leaves some out. This repertoire shows approximately 98,000 clones, over 85% found once; its top ten account for roughly 3.2%. Sample: peripheral blood, taken on day 0 of MenACWY control vaccination. All receptors come from an adult in good health. The CDR3 runs from the conserved cysteine through the conserved F or W. The order of the fields is V gene, clone size, J gene, D gene, CDR3 protein, CDR3 DNA. D genes are given only for firm matches. Not every row has a clone size; where given, it reads once, few, many or a size class.

V: TRBV10-3
size: -
J: TRBJ1-1
D: TRBD1
CDR3: CAIRATGEAEAFF
DNA: TGTGCCATCAGGGCCACAGGGGAGGCTGAAGCTTTCTTT

V: TRBV5-1
size: -
J: TRBJ2-3
D: -
CDR3: CASFTSRLNTDTQYF
DNA: TGCGCCAGCTTTACCTCGCGCCTAAACACAGATACGCAGTATTTT

V: TRBV4-2
size: -
J: TRBJ2-1
D: -
CDR3: CASSQDTASSSYNEQFF
DNA: TGTGCCAGCAGCCAAGATACGGCCAGCAGCTCCTACAATGAGCAGTTCTTC

V: TRBV6-5
size: -
J: TRBJ2-7
D: -
CDR3: CASSQGAGSTYEQYF
DNA: TGTGCCAGCAGCCAAGGAGCTGGCTCTACCTACGAGCAGTACTTC

V: TRBV18
size: -
J: TRBJ1-2
D: -
CDR3: CASSPEGGYGYTF
DNA: TGTGCCAGCTCACCAGAGGGTGGCTATGGCTACACCTTC

V: TRBV11-2
size: -
J: TRBJ1-6
D: -
CDR3: CATQAGLNSPLHF
DNA: TGTGCCACCCAGGCGGGGCTTAATTCACCCCTCCACTTT

V: TRBV9
size: -
J: TRBJ2-7
D: -
CDR3: CASSVSLGIHEQYF
DNA: TGTGCCAGCAGCGTTTCTTTGGGAATCCACGAGCAGTACTTC

V: TRBV11-2
size: -
J: TRBJ2-7
D: -
CDR3: CASSLDFGDGYEQYF
DNA: TGTGCCAGCAGCTTAGATTTCGGGGACGGTTACGAGCAGTACTTC

V: TRBV5-4
size: -
J: TRBJ1-2
D: TRBD1
CDR3: CASSLQGANYGYTF
DNA: TGTGCCAGCAGCTTGCAGGGGGCTAACTATGGCTACACCTTC

V: TRBV10-2
size: -
J: TRBJ1-2
D: -
CDR3: CASSEAQLGGYTF
DNA: TGCGCCAGCTCAGAAGCCCAGTTAGGTGGCTACACCTTC

V: TRBV7-9
size: -
J: TRBJ1-1
D: -
CDR3: CASSLYENTEAFF
DNA: TGTGCCAGCAGCTTATACGAGAACACTGAAGCTTTCTTT

V: TRBV4-1
size: -
J: TRBJ2-1
D: -
CDR3: CASSQEFSGGGLYNEQFF
DNA: TGCGCCAGCAGCCAAGAGTTCTCAGGCGGGGGCCTCTACAATGAGCAGTTCTTC

V: TRBV7-2
size: -
J: TRBJ1-6
D: -
CDR3: CASSLGALINSPLHF
DNA: TGTGCCAGCAGCTTAGGGGCACTAATTAATTCACCCCTCCACTTT

V: TRBV6-1
size: -
J: TRBJ1-5
D: TRBD1
CDR3: CASSTGQGSQPQHF
DNA: TGTGCCAGCAGTACGGGACAGGGGAGTCAGCCCCAGCATTTT

V: TRBV5-1
size: -
J: TRBJ1-1
D: TRBD1
CDR3: CASSETGLGNTEAFF
DNA: TGCGCCAGCAGCGAGACAGGGCTTGGGAACACTGAAGCTTTCTTT

V: TRBV28
size: -
J: TRBJ1-2
D: TRBD1
CDR3: CASSLNRGANYGYTF
DNA: TGTGCCAGCAGTTTGAACAGGGGAGCGAACTATGGCTACACCTTC

V: TRBV7-9
size: -
J: TRBJ2-7
D: -
CDR3: CASSAGRGNYEQYF
DNA: TGTGCCAGCAGCGCGGGCCGCGGGAACTACGAGCAGTACTTC

V: TRBV7-2
size: -
J: TRBJ2-3
D: TRBD1
CDR3: CASSSPFQSGGYGTDTQYF
DNA: TGTGCCAGCAGCTCGCCCTTTCAGTCAGGGGGTTATGGGACAGATACGCAGTATTTT

V: TRBV6-5
size: -
J: TRBJ2-7
D: -
CDR3: CASSYSRGAYPREQYF
DNA: TGTGCCAGCAGTTACTCGAGGGGGGCCTATCCCCGCGAGCAGTACTTC

V: TRBV7-9
size: -
J: TRBJ1-1
D: -
CDR3: CASSAALGGTEAFF
DNA: TGTGCCAGCAGCGCCGCCTTGGGGGGCACTGAAGCTTTCTTT

V: TRBV7-2
size: once
J: TRBJ2-2
D: -
CDR3: CASSLRVNTGELFF
DNA: TGTGCCAGCAGCTTAAGGGTGAACACCGGGGAGCTGTTTTTT

V: TRBV4-2
size: -
J: TRBJ1-1
D: -
CDR3: CASSRTAPGHSNTEAFF
DNA: TGTGCCAGCAGCCGGACCGCACCGGGGCATTCGAACACTGAAGCTTTCTTT

V: TRBV2
size: -
J: TRBJ2-7
D: TRBD1
CDR3: CASTGRGTGSPYEQYF
DNA: TGTGCCAGCACCGGAAGAGGGACAGGGTCCCCCTACGAGCAGTACTTC

V: TRBV15
size: -
J: TRBJ1-1
D: -
CDR3: CATSRNREGTEAFF
DNA: TGTGCCACCAGCAGGAACAGGGAGGGCACTGAAGCTTTCTTT

V: TRBV5-4
size: -
J: TRBJ2-6
D: TRBD2
CDR3: CASSPGGGLTLSGANVLTF
DNA: TGTGCCAGCAGCCCGGGGGGTGGCCTGACGCTCTCTGGGGCCAACGTCCTGACTTTC

V: TRBV7-2
size: -
J: TRBJ1-1
D: -
CDR3: CASSLGVAKEAFF
DNA: TGTGCCAGCAGCTTAGGGGTCGCAAAAGAAGCTTTCTTT

V: TRBV4-2
size: -
J: TRBJ1-1
D: -
CDR3: CASSQIAGTNTEAFF
DNA: TGTGCCAGCAGCCAAATTGCGGGTACGAACACTGAAGCTTTCTTT

V: TRBV28
size: -
J: TRBJ1-2
D: TRBD1
CDR3: CATSTGSYGYTF
DNA: TGTGCCACCTCGACAGGGTCCTATGGCTACACCTTC

V: TRBV7-3
size: -
J: TRBJ1-6
D: -
CDR3: CASSLQQGGPLHF
DNA: TGTGCCAGCAGCTTACAACAGGGCGGCCCCCTCCACTTT

V: TRBV9
size: -
J: TRBJ1-5
D: -
CDR3: CASSVGAEQPQHF
DNA: TGTGCCAGCAGCGTAGGGGCAGAACAGCCCCAGCATTTT

V: TRBV7-6
size: -
J: TRBJ2-2
D: -
CDR3: CASRRGDAMNTGELFF
DNA: TGTGCCAGCAGGAGGGGGGATGCCATGAACACCGGGGAGCTGTTTTTT

V: TRBV6-1
size: -
J: TRBJ2-5
D: -
CDR3: CASSEAVGGGETQYF
DNA: TGTGCCAGCAGTGAAGCGGTTGGAGGGGGGGAGACCCAGTACTTC

V: TRBV6-2/TRBV6-3
size: -
J: TRBJ2-1
D: TRBD2
CDR3: CASSHGLVAPNEQFF
DNA: TGTGCCAGCAGCCACGGACTAGTTGCCCCCAATGAGCAGTTCTTC

V: TRBV7-9
size: -
J: TRBJ2-3
D: -
CDR3: CASSPASGYMERADTQYF
DNA: TGTGCCAGCAGCCCAGCGAGCGGGTACATGGAGAGGGCAGATACGCAGTATTTT

V: TRBV19
size: once
J: TRBJ1-1
D: TRBD1
CDR3: CASTPAGQRKAFF
DNA: TGTGCCAGTACTCCAGCGGGACAGAGAAAAGCTTTCTTT

V: TRBV9
size: -
J: TRBJ2-2
D: TRBD2
CDR3: CASSVTGLAANTGELFF
DNA: TGTGCCAGCAGCGTAACTGGACTAGCAGCGAACACCGGGGAGCTGTTTTTT

V: TRBV5-6
size: -
J: TRBJ2-5
D: TRBD2
CDR3: CASSLAGGGAEETQYF
DNA: TGTGCCAGCAGCTTGGCTGGCGGGGGGGCGGAAGAGACCCAGTACTTC

V: TRBV14
size: -
J: TRBJ1-6
D: TRBD1
CDR3: CASSLRGRSPLHF
DNA: TGTGCCAGCAGCCTCAGGGGGAGATCACCCCTCCACTTT

V: TRBV27
size: -
J: TRBJ2-2
D: -
CDR3: CASSPRVIGELFF
DNA: TGTGCCAGCAGTCCTAGAGTGATCGGGGAGCTGTTTTTT

V: TRBV7-9
size: -
J: TRBJ1-3
D: -
CDR3: CASSPPGANSGNTIYF
DNA: TGTGCCAGCAGCCCCCCGGGCGCAAACTCTGGAAACACCATATATTTT

V: TRBV6-5
size: once
J: TRBJ2-3
D: -
CDR3: CASSSPGHQDTQYF
DNA: TGTGCCAGCAGTTCACCGGGACACCAAGATACGCAGTATTTT

V: TRBV5-8
size: -
J: TRBJ1-3
D: -
CDR3: CASSLASSSGNTIYF
DNA: TGTGCCAGCAGCTTGGCCAGCTCATCTGGAAACACCATATATTTT

V: TRBV29-1
size: -
J: TRBJ1-1
D: TRBD1
CDR3: CSVGQGATEAFF
DNA: TGCAGCGTAGGACAGGGGGCCACTGAAGCTTTCTTT

V: TRBV14
size: -
J: TRBJ1-1
D: TRBD1
CDR3: CASSQVGTGGGTEAFF
DNA: TGTGCCAGCAGCCAAGTTGGGACAGGGGGCGGCACTGAAGCTTTCTTT

V: TRBV28
size: -
J: TRBJ1-2
D: TRBD1
CDR3: CASFSGTDYGYTF
DNA: TGTGCCAGCTTTTCCGGGACAGACTATGGCTACACCTTC

V: TRBV3-1/TRBV3-2
size: -
J: TRBJ2-5
D: -
CDR3: CASSQARGETQYF
DNA: TGTGCCAGCAGCCAAGCCAGGGGCGAGACCCAGTACTTC

V: TRBV5-1
size: -
J: TRBJ1-2
D: -
CDR3: CASSLEGGYTF
DNA: TGCGCCAGCAGCTTAGAGGGTGGCTACACCTTC

V: TRBV12-3/TRBV12-4
size: -
J: TRBJ1-5
D: -
CDR3: CASSLAENQPQHF
DNA: TGTGCCAGCAGCTTAGCCGAGAATCAGCCCCAGCATTTT

V: TRBV29-1
size: few
J: TRBJ1-5
D: -
CDR3: CSVADGVLGNQPQHF
DNA: TGCAGCGTTGCCGACGGGGTTCTTGGAAATCAGCCCCAGCATTTT

V: TRBV24-1
size: -
J: TRBJ1-2
D: TRBD1
CDR3: CATRTGNPYGYTF
DNA: TGTGCCACCCGGACAGGGAATCCCTATGGCTACACCTTC

V: TRBV5-1
size: -
J: TRBJ2-2
D: -
CDR3: CASRGTGTANTGELFF
DNA: TGCGCCAGCAGGGGGACCGGGACGGCGAACACCGGGGAGCTGTTTTTT

V: TRBV11-3
size: -
J: TRBJ1-1
D: -
CDR3: CASSLQIGGNTEAFF
DNA: TGTGCCAGCAGCTTACAGATCGGAGGGAACACTGAAGCTTTCTTT

V: TRBV19
size: -
J: TRBJ2-3
D: -
CDR3: CASMRQGGATQYF
DNA: TGTGCCAGTATGAGGCAGGGGGGTGCTACGCAGTATTTT

V: TRBV28
size: -
J: TRBJ1-2
D: TRBD1
CDR3: CASSPTRGPSYGYTF
DNA: TGTGCCAGCAGTCCCACTAGGGGGCCCTCCTATGGCTACACCTTC